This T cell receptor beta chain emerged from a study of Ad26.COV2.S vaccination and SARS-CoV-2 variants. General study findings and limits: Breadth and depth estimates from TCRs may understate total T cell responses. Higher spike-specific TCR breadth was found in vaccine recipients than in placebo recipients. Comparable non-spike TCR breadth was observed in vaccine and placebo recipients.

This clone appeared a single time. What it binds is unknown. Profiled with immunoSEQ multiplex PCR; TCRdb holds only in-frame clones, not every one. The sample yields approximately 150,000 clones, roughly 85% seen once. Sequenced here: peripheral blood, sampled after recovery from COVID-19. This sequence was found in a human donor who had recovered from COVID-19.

CDR3 amino acids: CASSYDPDRLNTEAFF. The CDR3 nucleotides are TGTGCCAGCAGTTACGACCCGGACAGGCTGAACACTGAAGCTTTCTTT. The V and J genes are TRBV6-2 or TRBV6-3 and TRBJ1-1, with 7 bases aligning to TRBD1. With V trimmed by 2 bases and J by 0 bases, 6 bases remained unmatched. The CDR3 consists of 16 residues. Germline V lookup: CDR1 MNHEY, CDR2 SVGEGT.